This is a list of T cell receptor beta chains from one sample in a study of cytomegalovirus exposure and HLA in healthy donors. TCRdb keeps only in-frame clones here, not all; method: immunoSEQ multiplex PCR. Of roughly 190,000 clones detected, 65% to 85% appear once; the ten largest clones hold 2.9%. Source material: PBMCs. The receptors were gathered from a female donor in good health and CMV-seronegative. Each CDR3 is given with its conserved first and last residue. The order of the fields is J gene, V gene, CDR3 length, clone size, D gene, CDR3 DNA, CDR3 protein. A D gene is named only where the DNA matches it firmly. A clone size is listed for some rows: how often the clone was seen (once, few, many), or a class if it is expanded.

>TRBJ2-2|TRBV27|18|.|TRBD2
TGTGCCAGCAGTCGCAGGACTAGCGGGGGGCCTTCCACCGGGGAGCTGTTTTTT
CASSRRTSGGPSTGELFF
>TRBJ2-7|TRBV7-8|12|.|.
TGTGCCAGCAGCTTCGAAGACACCTTGCTCTACTTC
CASSFEDTLLYF
>TRBJ2-3|TRBV30|14|.|.
TGTGCCTGGAGGGACAGACGAGACACAGATACGCAGTATTTT
CAWRDRRDTDTQYF
>TRBJ1-6|TRBV30|13|.|.
TGTGCCTCGGAACAGGGTTGGGGTTCACCCCTCCACTTT
CASEQGWGSPLHF
>TRBJ2-1|TRBV5-6|15|.|TRBD1
TGTGCCAGCAGCCCCCTGACTTCAACAGGGGATGAGCAGTTCTTC
CASSPLTSTGDEQFF
>TRBJ2-3|TRBV11-2|18|.|.
TGTGCCAGCAGGGGTCCGCGTGGGAGGTTAGCGGGCACAGATACGCAGTATTTT
CASRGPRGRLAGTDTQYF
>TRBJ2-3|TRBV5-1|16|.|TRBD2
TGCGCCAGCAGCCTCGGGACTAGCGATAGCACAGATACGCAGTATTTT
CASSLGTSDSTDTQYF
>TRBJ2-3|TRBV11-3|14|.|TRBD2
TGTGCCAGCAGGCCGGGGGGAGGCACAGATACGCAGTATTTT
CASRPGGGTDTQYF
>TRBJ2-7|TRBV27|14|once|.
TGTGCCAGCAGTCCCACCGACTCAGGGTACGAGCAGTACTTC
CASSPTDSGYEQYF
>TRBJ2-2|TRBV30|11|.|.
TGTGCCTGGAACCGCGCCGGGGAGCTGTTTTTT
CAWNRAGELFF
>TRBJ1-5|TRBV4-2|12|few|.
TGTGCCAGCAGCCATCTAGATCAGCCCCAGCATTTT
CASSHLDQPQHF
>TRBJ1-4|TRBV7-9|13|once|.
TGTTCCAGCAGCACGGGGGTTAATGAAAAACTGTTTTTT
CSSSTGVNEKLFF
>TRBJ1-2|TRBV29-1|13|few|TRBD1
TGCAGCGTTTCCCTCGGACAGGGGTATGGCTACACCTTC
CSVSLGQGYGYTF
>TRBJ1-1|TRBV18|13|.|.
TGTGCCAGCTCACCAAAAGAAGGGGTGGGAGCTTTCTTT
CASSPKEGVGAFF
>TRBJ2-2|TRBV7-2|15|few|TRBD2
TGTGCCAGCAGCCCGAGCGGGAGTCGGATCGGGGAGCTGTTTTTT
CASSPSGSRIGELFF
>TRBJ1-2|TRBV7-8|13|.|.
TGTGCCAGCAGCCCCCTCCGGGGTGAGGGCTACACCTTC
CASSPLRGEGYTF
>TRBJ2-7|TRBV6-5|14|.|.
TGTGCCAGCAGTTACTCCGGCAGGGCTTACGGGCAGTACTTC
CASSYSGRAYGQYF
>TRBJ2-7|TRBV19|16|few|.
TGTGCCAGTAGTATAGCCGGGGGGCTCACCTCCTACGAGCAGTACTTC
CASSIAGGLTSYEQYF
>TRBJ2-7|TRBV7-9|11|few|.
TGTGCCAGCAGCTCCTACTACGAGCAGTACTTC
CASSSYYEQYF
>TRBJ2-5|TRBV19|18|few|TRBD2
TGTGCCAGTGACACCGGGACTAGCGGGATGACGTACCAAGAGACCCAGTACTTC
CASDTGTSGMTYQETQYF
>TRBJ1-1|TRBV6-6|14|.|.
TGTGCCAGCAGTTCCTTCGGCGGGGGGACTGAAGCTTTCTTT
CASSSFGGGTEAFF
>TRBJ1-2|TRBV4-2|15|.|TRBD1
TGTGCCAGCAGCCGGGGCGGACAGGGAGGCTATGGCTACACCTTC
CASSRGGQGGYGYTF
>TRBJ2-5|TRBV5-4|15|once|TRBD1
TGTGCCAGCAGCTTGAACCCGACAGGGCACGAGACCCAGTACTTC
CASSLNPTGHETQYF
>TRBJ1-1|TRBV4-1|14|.|TRBD1
TGCGCCAGCAGCCTTACCCCCCGGACAGGGAAAGCTTTCTTT
CASSLTPRTGKAFF
>TRBJ1-5|TRBV7-9|14|.|.
TGTTCCAGCAGCCTCGGACAGCAGGATCAGCCCCAGCATTTT
CSSSLGQQDQPQHF